This entry is about one T cell receptor beta chain. Its matching antigen is unknown. Using immunoSEQ multiplex PCR, the repertoire was profiled, and TCRdb retains in-frame clones only, with some absent. The table includes 35,000 to 50,000 clones, 81% detected once. The data belong to a study of STAT3 mutations in large granular lymphocyte leukemia. Study-level findings and limits: In T-cell large granular lymphocyte leukemia, about half of patients showed multiple immunodominant subclonotypes.

Trimming at V came to 4 bases and at J to 11 bases, leaving 6 bases not matched to a gene. Germline CDR1 and CDR2: GTSNPN and SVGIG (reference sequence). This CDR3 spans 13 amino acids. The rearrangement links TRBV30 to TRBJ1-6; 9 nucleotides match TRBD1. What was sequenced was PBMCs. The receptor was derived from a human donor with T large granular lymphocyte leukemia. Some clones in this sample may be carry-over from other donors' samples. CDR3 amino acids: CAWTGQGRPPLHF. In DNA form, the CDR3 reads TGTGCCTGGACGGGACAGGGACGTCCACCCCTCCACTTT.